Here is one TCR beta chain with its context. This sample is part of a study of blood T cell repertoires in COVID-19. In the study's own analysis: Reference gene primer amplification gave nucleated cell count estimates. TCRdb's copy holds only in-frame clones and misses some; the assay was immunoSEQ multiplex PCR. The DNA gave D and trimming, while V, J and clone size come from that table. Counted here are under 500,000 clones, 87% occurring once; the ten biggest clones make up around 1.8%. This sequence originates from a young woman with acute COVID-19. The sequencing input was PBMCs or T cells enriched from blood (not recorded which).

The CDR3 here is CASSQGTGSNQPQHF. CDR3 nucleotide sequence: TGTGCCAGCAGCCAAGGGACAGGGAGTAATCAGCCCCAGCATTTT. The gene calls are TRBV7-2 and TRBJ1-5, with 9 positions matching TRBD1. Trimming cost V 5 bases and J 4 bases; bases outside gene matches: 6. The V gene's germline CDR1 is SGHTA and CDR2 FQGNSA. The CDR3 has 15 amino acids.